The entry below gives a single T cell receptor beta chain sequence along with its context. Its antigen is currently not known. The record has no base qualities; no much larger clone is one base away. This entry belongs to a study of beta chain features in type 1 diabetes (dated by TCRdb to between 2017 and 2018). In terms of the full investigation: Patients and healthy donors did not differ in mean age, gender distribution, total cell number or subset yield. Whereas all 30 or so donors provided naive and central memory subsets, regulatory and stem cell-like memory subsets were isolated from just 8 patients and roughly eight healthy donors. A total of roughly 98,000,000 sorted cells were examined across all samples, and RNA yield correlated strongly with the number of cells per subset. The study compared the TCRB repertoires of sorted circulating CD4+ T cell subsets in recently diagnosed type 1 diabetes patients with those in matched healthy donors.

A single peripheral blood draw of approximately 120 mL on average was collected from each donor into heparinised tubes. A BD FACSAria II and a panel including CD45RO, CCR7, CD25, CD127, CD95 and CD27 were used to sort naive, central memory, regulatory and stem cell-like memory CD4+ T cells. All sorted populations exceeded 95% purity. Right away, PBMCs were isolated by Lymphoprep density gradient centrifugation and were stained directly, with no culture step. To minimize batch effects, samples were stained and sorted in pairs, one healthy donor with one patient per experiment. V has 8 bases trimmed and J has 7 bases trimmed; junction bases matching no gene number 8. CDR1 and CDR2, per the germline V gene, are SNHLY and FYNNEI. From its cysteine to its phenylalanine, the CDR3 spans 13 amino acids. The CDR3 DNA has 39 bases and is translated from base 1. General study outcomes and caveats: Type 1 diabetes patients showed a moderate but significant shortening of TCRB CDR3 length in all four CD4+ subsets. Shorter templates might have been favored by PCR, but patient and control samples were amplified and corrected together, so both groups would have been affected equally by any skew. Because cDNA was sequenced instead of genomic DNA, activated cells with high expression could be over-represented, although the groups did not differ in activation or CD3 levels. Patients with type 1 diabetes made fewer insertions and deleted more nucleotides at VDJ recombination sites, implying thymic rearrangement abnormalities. Because the HLA sub-analyses included only small numbers of individuals, any influence of HLA type on TCRB rearrangement was left unresolved. Naive, central memory and regulatory TCRB repertoires appeared to be more similar among patients than among healthy donors.

The entire isolated RNA was reverse transcribed using the High Capacity cDNA Reverse Transcription Kit, and thus expressed TCRB transcripts were sequenced. Deep immunoSEQ sequencing was performed on naive, central memory and regulatory T cell samples, with an average of roughly 3.3 million total reads per sample. Sorted cells were lysed in RLT buffer, and RNA was extracted using DNase-treated RNeasy Micro or Mini kits according to cell number. Each cell subset was processed on its own to prevent cross-contamination, while patient and healthy donor samples were processed together. Using the immunoSEQ multiplex PCR, TCRB sequences were amplified from cDNA into 87-bp fragments spanning the CDR3 region. Sequencing of the amplicons was done on the Illumina HiSeq platform. Per the source publication's procedure: Synthetic template baselines were used to correct PCR bias computationally, reads within Hamming distance 2 were collapsed together, and singletons that could not be merged were discarded. Reads were aligned against IMGT to assign V, D and J genes, CDR3 length and insertions or deletions at six rearrangement sites. Within each subset, clonotype counts were normalized to sorted cell number, after which true diversity and Gini coefficients were computed with the tcR R package. The overlap coefficient, calculated on TCRB nucleotide sequences, was used to quantify repertoire sharing. Out-of-frame TCRB sequences from naive cells were analyzed as a proxy for the pre-selection repertoire. As stored in TCRdb, this immuneACCESS dataset retains in-frame rearrangements with V and J assigned. A fraction of the clones does not appear; measured against another copy, unresolved V genes explain less than half of the discrepancy, and the remainder lacks a known reason. Clonal size and the V and J genes are those of that table, whereas D and trimming came from the DNA. For this sample there are about 360,000 clones; roughly 12% appear just once. The ten largest clones represent about 0.018% of the sample.

The receptor was isolated from a man aged 18-30 years in good health. The sample consisted of naive CD4+ T cells from blood. The cell subset or site label on this specimen signifies: true naive CD4+ T cells. This chain is built from TRBV2 and TRBJ1-5; 7 of the junction bases match TRBD1. The CDR3 region: CASRGQGVQPQHF. The nucleotides are TGTGCCAGCCGGGGGCAGGGGGTCCAGCCCCAGCATTTT.